This TCR beta chain was sequenced in a study of control samples from healthy donors and cancer patients. The assay was immunoSEQ multiplex PCR, and TCRdb's table has in-frame clones only and misses some. The table shows 150,000 to 200,000 clones, with 94% occurring only once. This CDR3 is 15 amino acids long. Germline V CDR1 and CDR2: MNHNS, SASEGT. V lost 0 bases and J 5 bases, leaving 13 bases between the germline ends. The J gene is TRBJ2-5, the V gene TRBV6-1; tentatively, D is TRBD1 (6 bases). This TCR was recovered from a woman aged 18-29 years in good health. The specimen was blood. CDR3 sequence (DNA): TGTGCCAGCAGTGAAGCTGGCAGGGGATGGGAGACCCAGTACTTC. Amino acids: CASSEAGRGWETQYF.